This T cell receptor (beta chain) came from a study of shared clonotypes between healthy human individuals (dated by TCRdb to 2018 to 2021). Study-level background: The cohort included a few men and two women between 18 and 49 years of age. For each donor, three plates each were used for CD4 naive and CD4 memory, two plates were used for CD8 naive, and one plate was used for CD8 memory. To estimate repertoire size and how much clonotype sharing occurs between individuals, the study deeply sequenced the blood TCR repertoires of about five healthy adults. Libraries were prepared and TCR repertoires were sequenced by different laboratories using diverse techniques, in order to increase sequencing depth and limit assay-specific biases. Per donor, leukapheresis produced somewhere between about 0.8 and 9.5 billion PBMCs.

On the study overall, not on this receptor specifically: Across four donors, approximately 5% of naive CD4, around 3.3% of naive CD8, about 2.3% of memory CD4, and roughly 0.4% of memory CD8 clonotypes were shared. Incomplete sequencing was indicated by rarefaction of sorted-subset datasets, despite the large sequencing depth. Higher generation probabilities were observed for clonotypes shared by all four sorted-subset donors than for non-shared clonotypes. Because the study included a small number of donors, the genetic and exposure-history diversity represented was limited. Pairwise subsampling led to the expectation that sequencing depth would affect the degree of clonotype sharing among donors. Only blood was sampled, and tissue TCR repertoires likely differ from those in blood. Larger estimated clonotype richness was generally found for naive subsets than for memory subsets.

Reading the germline V gene (reference sequence) gives CDR1 SGHKS and CDR2 YYEKEE. The junction shows trimming of 1 base on V and 1 base on J, and the gene matches do not reach 5 bases of it. The CDR3 sequence holds 16 residues, the cysteine and phenylalanine included. The retained sequence is limited to the CDR3, 48 bases, with the frame set at the first base. Using the deep immunoSEQ assay, TCR CDR3 regions were amplified from genomic DNA by multiplex PCR. Genomic DNA extracted from each cell subset was distributed evenly over all wells of several immunoSEQ 96-well plates, and each plate served as one replicate. For sorted subsets, 200 ng of genomic DNA, equivalent to 30,000 or so T cell genomes, went into each replicate PCR. Purified libraries were quantified with a Qubit 3.0 fluorometer, sized on a Bioanalyzer 2100, and re-quantified with the KAPA Library Quantification kit. Every immunoSEQ 96-well plate was sequenced on a dedicated single-read 150-cycle Illumina NextSeq 550 flow cell. The source study handled its data this way. The immunoSEQ output contained only junctional sequences without quality scores, so filtering could not match that applied to full-length reads. To assign V/J genes and CDR3, sequences were annotated against IMGT germline references using PyIR, a Python wrapper for IgBLAST v1.9. Reads with weak V/J assignments (E-value above 1e-6), missing CDR3, stop codons, out-of-frame junctions, or ambiguous translated residues were removed. A V3J clonotype was defined by an identical inferred V gene, J gene, and CDR3 amino acid sequence. To compute the percentage overlap between repertoires, the number of shared unique clonotypes was divided by the size of the smaller repertoire. RTK rarefaction, the Chao1 estimator, and Recon v2.1 estimates of unobserved clonotypes were used to assess repertoire richness. For all TCRbeta clonotypes obtained by the gDNA method from a handful of donors, generation probabilities were computed with OLGA. TCRdb took this table from immuneACCESS and kept in-frame rearrangements with V and J called. Such tables lack part of the clones; where checked against another copy, unresolved V genes explain under half of the gap, and the rest is unexplained. Clone size and V and J calls were adopted from that table, with D and trimming inferred from the DNA. This sample holds 2 million to 3 million clones; 90% to 95% were observed only once. The ten most abundant clones make up more than 0.35% of the sample.

On this clone: Its antigen is still unknown. No base quality information exists; no much larger clone differs at one position.

Healthy HIV-negative adults with no recently reported acute infections or vaccinations were included as donors. All donors were Caucasian adults living in Nashville, Tennessee, USA. CD4+ T cells were enriched by magnetic negative selection; naive cells were then positively selected on CD45RA, and the negative fraction formed the memory subset. After blood collection by leukapheresis, PBMCs were isolated using Ficoll-Histopaque density gradient centrifugation and then cryopreserved in the vapor phase of liquid nitrogen. Analytical flow cytometry was used to check the purity and quantity of every magnetically sorted T cell population. Genomic DNA was isolated from each sorted fraction and quantified by UV absorbance on a Nanodrop 2000c.

In this chain, TRBV5-5 is recombined with TRBJ2-7; TRBD2 agrees with 10 junctional bases. The specimen was naive CD4+ T cells from PBMCs. Sample cell subset or site, as interpreted from the label and publication: CD45RA+ positively selected. The source is a young man in good health. Some clones in this sample may be carry-over from other donors' samples. The DNA sequence is given as TGTGCCAGCAGCTTGTCCGGGACTAGCGTTTCCTACGAGCAGTACTTC. Translated, it gives CASSLSGTSVSYEQYF.